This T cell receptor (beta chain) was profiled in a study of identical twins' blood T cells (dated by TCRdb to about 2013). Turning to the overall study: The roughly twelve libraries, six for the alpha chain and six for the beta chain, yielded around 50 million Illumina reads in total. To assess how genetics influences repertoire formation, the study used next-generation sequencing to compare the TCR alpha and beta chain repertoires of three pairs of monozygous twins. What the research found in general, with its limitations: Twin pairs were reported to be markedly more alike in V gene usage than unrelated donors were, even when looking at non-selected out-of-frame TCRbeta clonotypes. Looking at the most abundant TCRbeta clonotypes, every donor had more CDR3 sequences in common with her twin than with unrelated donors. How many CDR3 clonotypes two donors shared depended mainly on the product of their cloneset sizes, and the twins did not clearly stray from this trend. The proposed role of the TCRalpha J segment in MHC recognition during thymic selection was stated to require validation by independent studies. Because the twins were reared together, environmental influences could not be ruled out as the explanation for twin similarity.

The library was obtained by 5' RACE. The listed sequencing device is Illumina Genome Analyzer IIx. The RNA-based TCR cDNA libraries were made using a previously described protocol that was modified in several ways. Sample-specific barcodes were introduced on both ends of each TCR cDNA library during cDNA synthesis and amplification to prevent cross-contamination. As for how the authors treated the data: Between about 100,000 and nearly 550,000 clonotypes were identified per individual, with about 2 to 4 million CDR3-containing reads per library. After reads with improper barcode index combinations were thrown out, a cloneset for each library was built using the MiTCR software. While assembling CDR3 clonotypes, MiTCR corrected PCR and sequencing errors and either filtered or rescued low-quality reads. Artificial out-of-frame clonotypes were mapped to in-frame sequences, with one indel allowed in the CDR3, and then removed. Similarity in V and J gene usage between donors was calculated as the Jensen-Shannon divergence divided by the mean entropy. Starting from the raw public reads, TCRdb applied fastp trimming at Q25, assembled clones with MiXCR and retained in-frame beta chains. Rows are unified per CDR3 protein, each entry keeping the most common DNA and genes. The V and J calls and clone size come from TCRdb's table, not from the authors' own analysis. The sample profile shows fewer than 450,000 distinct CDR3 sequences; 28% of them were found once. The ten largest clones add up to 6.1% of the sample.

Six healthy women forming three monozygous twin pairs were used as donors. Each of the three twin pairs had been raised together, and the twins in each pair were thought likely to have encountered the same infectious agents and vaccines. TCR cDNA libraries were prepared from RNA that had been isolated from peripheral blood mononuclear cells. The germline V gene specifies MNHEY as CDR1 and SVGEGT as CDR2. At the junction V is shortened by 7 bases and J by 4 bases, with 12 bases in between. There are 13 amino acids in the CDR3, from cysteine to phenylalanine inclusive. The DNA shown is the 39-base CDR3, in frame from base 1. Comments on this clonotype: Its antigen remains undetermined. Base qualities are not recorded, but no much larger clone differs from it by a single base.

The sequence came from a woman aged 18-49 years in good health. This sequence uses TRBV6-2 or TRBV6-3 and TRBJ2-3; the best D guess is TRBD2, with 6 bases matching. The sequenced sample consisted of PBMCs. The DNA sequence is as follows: TGTGCCAGCAAGTTGGGCGGGGCAGATACGCAGTATTTT. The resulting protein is CASKLGGADTQYF.